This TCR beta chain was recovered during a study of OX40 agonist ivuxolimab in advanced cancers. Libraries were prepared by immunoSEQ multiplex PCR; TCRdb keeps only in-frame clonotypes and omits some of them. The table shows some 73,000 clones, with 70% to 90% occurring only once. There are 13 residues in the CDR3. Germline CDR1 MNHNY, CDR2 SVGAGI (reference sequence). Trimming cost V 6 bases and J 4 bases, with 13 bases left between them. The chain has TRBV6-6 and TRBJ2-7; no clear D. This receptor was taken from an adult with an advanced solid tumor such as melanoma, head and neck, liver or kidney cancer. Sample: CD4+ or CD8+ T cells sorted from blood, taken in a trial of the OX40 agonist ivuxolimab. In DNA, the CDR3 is TGTGCCAGCAGACGCCCCGGGCTTTACGAGCAGTACTTC. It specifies CASRRPGLYEQYF.